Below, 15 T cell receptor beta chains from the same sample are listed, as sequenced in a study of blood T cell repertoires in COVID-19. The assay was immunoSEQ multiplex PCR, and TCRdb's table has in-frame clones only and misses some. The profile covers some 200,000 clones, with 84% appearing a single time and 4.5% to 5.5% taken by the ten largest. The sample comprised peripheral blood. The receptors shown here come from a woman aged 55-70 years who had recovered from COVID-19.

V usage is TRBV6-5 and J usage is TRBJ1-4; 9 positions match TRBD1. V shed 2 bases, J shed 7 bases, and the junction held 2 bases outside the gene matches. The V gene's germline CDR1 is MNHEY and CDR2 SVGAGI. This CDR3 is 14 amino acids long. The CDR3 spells CASSYRDRVEKLFF. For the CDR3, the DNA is TGTGCCAGCAGTTACCGGGACAGGGTTGAAAAACTGTTTTTT.

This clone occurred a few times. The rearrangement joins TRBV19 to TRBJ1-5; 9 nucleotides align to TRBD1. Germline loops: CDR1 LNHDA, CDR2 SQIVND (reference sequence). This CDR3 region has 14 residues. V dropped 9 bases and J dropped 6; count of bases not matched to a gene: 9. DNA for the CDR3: TGTGCCAGCGGGGACAGGGTGAAATCTCAGCCCCAGCATTTT. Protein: CASGDRVKSQPQHF.

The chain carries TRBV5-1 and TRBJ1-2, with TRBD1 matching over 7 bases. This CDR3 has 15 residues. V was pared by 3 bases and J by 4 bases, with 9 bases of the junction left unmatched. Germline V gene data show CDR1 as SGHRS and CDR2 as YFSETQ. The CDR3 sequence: CASSSLGTDIYGYTF. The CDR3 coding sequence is TGCGCCAGCAGCTCCCTGGGGACAGACATCTATGGCTACACCTTC.

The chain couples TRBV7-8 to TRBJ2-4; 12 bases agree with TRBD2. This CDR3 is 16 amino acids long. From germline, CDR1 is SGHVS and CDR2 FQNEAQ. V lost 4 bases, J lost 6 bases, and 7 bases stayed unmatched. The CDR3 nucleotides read TGTGCCAGCAGCTCCCCAACTAGCGGGGGGCGAAACATTCAGTACTTC. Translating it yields CASSSPTSGGRNIQYF.

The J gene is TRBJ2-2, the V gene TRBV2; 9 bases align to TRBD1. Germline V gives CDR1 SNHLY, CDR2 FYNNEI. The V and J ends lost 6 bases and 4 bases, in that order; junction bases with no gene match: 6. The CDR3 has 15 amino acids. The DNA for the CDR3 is TGTGCCAGCAGCAGGACAGGGGAGGCCACCGGGGAGCTGTTTTTT. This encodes CASSRTGEATGELFF.

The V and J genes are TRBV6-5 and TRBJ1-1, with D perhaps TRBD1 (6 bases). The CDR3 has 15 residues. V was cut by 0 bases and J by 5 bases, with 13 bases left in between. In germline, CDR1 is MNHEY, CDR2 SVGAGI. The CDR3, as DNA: TGTGCCAGCAGTTACTCGAGGGGGTTTGCAACTGAAGCTTTCTTT. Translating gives CASSYSRGFATEAFF.

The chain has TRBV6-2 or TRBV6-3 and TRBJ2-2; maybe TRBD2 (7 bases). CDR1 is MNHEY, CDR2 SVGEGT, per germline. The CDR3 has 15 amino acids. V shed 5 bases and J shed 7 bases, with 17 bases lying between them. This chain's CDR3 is CASSTPAGAVGELFF. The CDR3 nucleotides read TGTGCCAGCAGTACCCCGGCGGGGGCTGTCGGGGAGCTGTTTTTT.

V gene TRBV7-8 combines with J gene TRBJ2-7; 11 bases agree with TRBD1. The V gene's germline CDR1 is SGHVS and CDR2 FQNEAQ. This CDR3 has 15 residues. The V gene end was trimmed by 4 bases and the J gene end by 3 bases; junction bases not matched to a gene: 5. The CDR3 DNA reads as TGTGCCAGCAGCTGGACAGGGGGCGCGGGCTACGAGCAGTACTTC. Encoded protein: CASSWTGGAGYEQYF.

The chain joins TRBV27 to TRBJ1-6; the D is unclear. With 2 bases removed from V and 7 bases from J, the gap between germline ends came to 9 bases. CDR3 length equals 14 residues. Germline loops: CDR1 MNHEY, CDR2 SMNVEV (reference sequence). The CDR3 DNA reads TGTGCCAGCAGTTTAGGGCAGCCGAATTCACCCCTCCACTTT. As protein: CASSLGQPNSPLHF.

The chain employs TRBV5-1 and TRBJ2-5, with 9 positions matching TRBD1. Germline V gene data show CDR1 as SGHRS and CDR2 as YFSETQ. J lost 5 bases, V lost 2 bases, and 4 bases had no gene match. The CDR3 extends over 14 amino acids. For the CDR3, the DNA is TGCGCCAGCAGCTTACAGGGGGCGGGGGAGACCCAGTACTTC. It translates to CASSLQGAGETQYF.

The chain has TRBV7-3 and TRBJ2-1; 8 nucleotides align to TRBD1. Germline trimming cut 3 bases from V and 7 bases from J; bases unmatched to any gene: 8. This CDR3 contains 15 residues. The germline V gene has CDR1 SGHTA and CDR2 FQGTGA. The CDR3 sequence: CASSFSAGGSNEQFF. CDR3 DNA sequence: TGTGCCAGCAGCTTTTCGGCAGGGGGCAGTAATGAGCAGTTCTTC.

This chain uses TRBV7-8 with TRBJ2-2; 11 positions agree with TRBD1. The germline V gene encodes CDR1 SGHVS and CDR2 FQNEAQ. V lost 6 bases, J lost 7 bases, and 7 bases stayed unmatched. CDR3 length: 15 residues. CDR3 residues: CASRRDRGVVGELFF. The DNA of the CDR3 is TGTGCCAGCAGACGGGACAGGGGGGTTGTCGGGGAGCTGTTTTTT. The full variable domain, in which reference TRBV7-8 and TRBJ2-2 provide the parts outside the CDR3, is GAGVSQSPRYKVAKRGQDVALRCDPISGHVSLFWYQQALGQGPEFLTYFQNEAQLDKSGLPSDRFFAERPEGSVSTLKIQRTQQEDSAVYLCASRRDRGVVGELFFGEGSRLTVL.

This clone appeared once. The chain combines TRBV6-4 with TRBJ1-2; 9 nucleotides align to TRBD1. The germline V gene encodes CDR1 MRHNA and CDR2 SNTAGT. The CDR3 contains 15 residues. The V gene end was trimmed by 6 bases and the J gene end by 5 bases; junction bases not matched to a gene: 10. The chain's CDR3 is CASRRTGGAGYGYTF. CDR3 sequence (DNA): TGTGCCAGCAGACGTACAGGGGGCGCGGGGTATGGCTACACCTTC.

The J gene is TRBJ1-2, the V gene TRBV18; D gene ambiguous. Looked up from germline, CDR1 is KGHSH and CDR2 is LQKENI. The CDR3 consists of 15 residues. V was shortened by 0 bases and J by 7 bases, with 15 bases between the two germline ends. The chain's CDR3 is CASSPPSQLQRGYTF. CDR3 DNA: TGTGCCAGCTCACCACCGAGCCAATTGCAGCGTGGCTACACCTTC.

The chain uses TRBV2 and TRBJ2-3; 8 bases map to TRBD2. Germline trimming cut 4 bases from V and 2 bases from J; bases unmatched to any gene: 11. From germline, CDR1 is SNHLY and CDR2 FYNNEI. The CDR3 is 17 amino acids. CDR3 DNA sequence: TGTGCCAGCAGTGTGGCTTCGGGGGGGGCGCCCACAGATACGCAGTATTTT. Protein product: CASSVASGGAPTDTQYF.